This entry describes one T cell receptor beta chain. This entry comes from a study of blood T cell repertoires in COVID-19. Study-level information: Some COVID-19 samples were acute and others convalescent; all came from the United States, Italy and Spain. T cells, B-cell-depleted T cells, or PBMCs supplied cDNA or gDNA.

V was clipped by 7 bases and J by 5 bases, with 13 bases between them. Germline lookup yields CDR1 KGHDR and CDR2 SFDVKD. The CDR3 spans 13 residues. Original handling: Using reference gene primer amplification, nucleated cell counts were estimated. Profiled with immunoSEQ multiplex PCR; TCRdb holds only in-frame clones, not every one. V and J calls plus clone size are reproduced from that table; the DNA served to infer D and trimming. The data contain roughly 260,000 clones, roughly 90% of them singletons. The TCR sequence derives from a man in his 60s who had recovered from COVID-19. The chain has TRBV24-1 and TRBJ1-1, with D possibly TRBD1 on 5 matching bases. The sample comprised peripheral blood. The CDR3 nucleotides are TGTGCCACCAGGGGGCCGGAGAAGACTGAAGCTTTCTTT. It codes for CATRGPEKTEAFF.